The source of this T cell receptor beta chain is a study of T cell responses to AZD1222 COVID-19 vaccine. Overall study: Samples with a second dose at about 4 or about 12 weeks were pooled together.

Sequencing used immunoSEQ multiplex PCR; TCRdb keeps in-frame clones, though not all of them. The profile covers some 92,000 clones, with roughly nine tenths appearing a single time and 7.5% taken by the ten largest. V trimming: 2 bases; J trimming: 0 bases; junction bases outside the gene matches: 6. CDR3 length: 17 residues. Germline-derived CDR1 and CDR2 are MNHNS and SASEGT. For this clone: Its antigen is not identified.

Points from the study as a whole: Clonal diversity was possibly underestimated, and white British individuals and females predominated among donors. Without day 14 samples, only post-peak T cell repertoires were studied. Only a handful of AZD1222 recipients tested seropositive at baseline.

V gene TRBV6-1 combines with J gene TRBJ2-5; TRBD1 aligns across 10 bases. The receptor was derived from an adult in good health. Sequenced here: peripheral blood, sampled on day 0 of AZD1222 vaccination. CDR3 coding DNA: TGTGCCAGCAGTGAACCCGAGGACAGGGGGTACCAAGAGACCCAGTACTTC. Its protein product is CASSEPEDRGYQETQYF.